Following are 9 T cell receptor beta chains from one sample sequenced in a study of CD8+ T cells in alopecia areata. Reverse transcription of extracted RNA yielded cDNA, which provided the sequencing template. Clones were read by immunoSEQ multiplex PCR, and TCRdb kept only the in-frame ones, dropping some. The sample lists some 160,000 clones; roughly 60% were seen once. The sequencing input was CD8+ T cells sorted from blood. Receptors were obtained from a human donor in good health.

This clone occurred a few times. The genes are TRBV6-4 and TRBJ2-2, with 13 nucleotides matching TRBD2. Trimming took 8 bases from V and 6 from J; bases not matched to a gene: 3. Germline CDR1 and CDR2: MRHNA and SNTAGT. This CDR3 has 14 residues. For the CDR3, the DNA is TGTGCCAGCGGACTAGCGGGAGTGGCCGGGGAGCTGTTTTTT. Its translation: CASGLAGVAGELFF.

This chain uses TRBV30 with TRBJ1-2; D not resolved. Trimming took off 3 bases at V and 6 bases at J, with 5 bases between the two ends. Germline V gene data show CDR1 as GTSNPN and CDR2 as SVGIG (reference sequence). This CDR3 has 10 residues. CDR3 sequence: CAWRWDGYTF. For the CDR3, the DNA is TGTGCCTGGAGGTGGGATGGCTACACCTTC.

This clone came up once. The CDR3 DNA sequence: TGTGCCAGCAGTGCTCTAGCGCACTCCTACGAGCAGTACTTC. Protein: CASSALAHSYEQYF. The J gene is TRBJ2-7, the V gene TRBV25-1, with a weak D call TRBD2 (6 bases). Looked up from germline, CDR1 is MGHDK and CDR2 is SYGVNS. Between the trimmed V and J ends, which lost 4 bases and 0 bases, there was a span of 10 bases. The CDR3 has 14 amino acids.

V is TRBV13 and J is TRBJ2-1; D is undetermined. Trimming removed 0 bases at V and 9 bases at J, with 12 bases between. The CDR3 covers 14 residues. CDR1 is PRHDT and CDR2 is FYEKMQ in the germline V gene (reference sequence). The CDR3 loop is CASSLGGRRGEQFF. Here the CDR3 DNA reads TGTGCCAGCAGCTTAGGAGGAAGAAGAGGTGAGCAGTTCTTC.

The chain employs TRBV13 and TRBJ2-2; TRBD2 agrees at 9 bases. The V gene end was trimmed by 4 bases and the J gene end by 5 bases; junction bases not matched to a gene: 8. The germline V gene encodes CDR1 PRHDT and CDR2 FYEKMQ (reference sequence). The CDR3 contains 16 residues. CDR3 in amino acids: CASSSVAGVWTGELFF. Here the CDR3 DNA reads TGTGCCAGCAGCTCAGTAGCGGGAGTTTGGACCGGGGAGCTGTTTTTT.

CDR3: CAWSVGNSYEQYF. As DNA, the CDR3 is TGTGCCTGGAGTGTGGGCAACTCCTACGAGCAGTACTTC. The chain couples TRBV30 to TRBJ2-7; D gene unclear. This CDR3 has 13 amino acids. V lost 0 bases to trimming and J lost 0 bases, with 6 bases between them. The germline gives CDR1 GTSNPN, CDR2 SVGIG (reference sequence).

The rearrangement links TRBV5-1 to TRBJ2-3; D remains unclear. V shed 1 base and J shed 0 bases, with 6 bases lying between them. Germline lookup yields CDR1 SGHRS and CDR2 YFSETQ. This CDR3 has 14 residues. Here the CDR3 reads CASSLRYSTDTQYF. In DNA, the CDR3 is TGCGCCAGCAGCTTGAGATACAGCACAGATACGCAGTATTTT.

The chain links TRBV6-1 to TRBJ2-1; D ambiguous. V gave up 6 bases and J gave up 5 bases, with 11 bases separating them. The CDR3 length is 13 residues. Germline-derived CDR1 and CDR2 are MNHNS and SASEGT. In DNA, the CDR3 is TGTGCCAGCAGCGTCCGAGTAGACAATGAGCAGTTCTTC. Amino acids: CASSVRVDNEQFF.

Only a few counts were recorded for this clone. The rearrangement joins TRBV7-9 to TRBJ2-1; 8 bases map to TRBD1. The J segment lost 10 bases and the V segment lost 4 bases, leaving 12 bases of the junction unmatched. The germline gives CDR1 SEHNR, CDR2 FQNEAQ (reference sequence). This CDR3 region has 15 residues. The CDR3 region is CASSSLSRDRNEQFF. Here the CDR3 DNA reads TGTGCCAGCAGCTCACTGTCCCGGGACAGGAACGAGCAGTTCTTC.